This T cell receptor beta chain was sequenced during a study of blood T cell repertoires in COVID-19. Study-level background: COVID-19 samples from acute and convalescent phases originated in the United States, Italy and Spain. PBMCs, B-cell-depleted T cells, or T cells provided the cDNA or gDNA that made up the material.

The authors' processing: The assay estimated nucleated cells by amplifying reference gene primers. Assay: immunoSEQ multiplex PCR; the TCRdb copy retains only in-frame clones and omits some. V, J and clone size are taken as reported in that table, and D and trimming were inferred from the DNA itself. The sample lists almost 80,000 clones, 90% occurring once. Germline V gene sequence: CDR1 LGHDT, CDR2 YNNKEL (reference sequence). The CDR3 consists of 14 residues. J lost 10 bases, V lost 6 bases, and 7 bases had no gene match. Sample: peripheral blood. The chain recombines TRBV3-1 (or the pseudogene TRBV3-2) with TRBJ2-1; 12 bases are shared with TRBD2. This receptor was obtained from an elderly woman with acute or convalescent COVID-19. The CDR3 DNA reads TGTGCCAGCAGTCGACTAGCGGGAGTAGAGGAGCAGTTCTTC. Its translation is CASSRLAGVEEQFF.